The rows below give T cell receptor beta chains drawn from one sample of a study of blood T cell repertoires in COVID-19. Profiling relied on immunoSEQ multiplex PCR, and the TCRdb table lists in-frame clones only, not all of them. The profile shows around 240,000 clones, more than 75% of them singletons. Sequencing was done on a sample of PBMCs or T cells enriched from blood (not recorded which). These receptors were obtained from a woman between 45 and 60 years old who had recovered from COVID-19. Each CDR3 is given with its conserved first and last residue. The D gene is left open where the match is weak. Clone size is not always given. Where it is, it says once, few, many or a class for expanded clones.

clone_size j_call v_call d_call cdr3_nt cdr3_aa
- TRBJ1-2 TRBV7-9 - TGTGCCAGCAGCCCACTGCCGGGCTATGGCTACACCTTC CASSPLPGYGYTF
- TRBJ2-7 TRBV4-3 - TGCGCCAGCAGCCAAGAGGACAGATACGAGCAGTACTTC CASSQEDRYEQYF
- TRBJ1-2 TRBV2 - TGTGCCAGCAGTGTTTCCGTTAACTATGGCTACACCTTC CASSVSVNYGYTF
- TRBJ1-2 TRBV28 - TGTGCCAGCAGTTTAAGGCAGGCCAGTGGGGGCTACACCTTC CASSLRQASGGYTF
- TRBJ2-7 TRBV19 TRBD1 TGTGCCAGTAGTGTCGGGACAGACTACGAGCAGTACTTC CASSVGTDYEQYF
- TRBJ2-2 TRBV5-4 TRBD2 TGTGCCAGCAGCCGAGCGGGAGTTAGTCCCGGGGAGCTGTTTTTT CASSRAGVSPGELFF
- TRBJ1-6 TRBV9 - TGTGCCAGCAGCGCTGCGGCCTCGAATTCACCCCTCCACTTT CASSAAASNSPLHF
- TRBJ2-7 TRBV5-1 - TGCGCCAGCAGCTTGGGGTCCCAGTACGAGCAGTACTTC CASSLGSQYEQYF
- TRBJ1-6 TRBV6-4 - TGTGCCAGCAGCTTCGGACCGGGGGATTCACCCCTCCACTTT CASSFGPGDSPLHF
once TRBJ2-2 TRBV4-1 TRBD2 TGCGCCAGCAGCCAAGATCTTGAGACTAGCGGGAACACCGGGGAGCTGTTTTTT CASSQDLETSGNTGELFF
- TRBJ2-7 TRBV9 - TGTGCCAGCAGCGTAACTGCCACAGGAACCTACGAGCAGTACTTC CASSVTATGTYEQYF
- TRBJ2-3 TRBV4-3 - TGCGCCAGCAGCCAAGAGGCGGGAACAGATACGCAGTATTTT CASSQEAGTDTQYF
once TRBJ2-3 TRBV5-4 TRBD1 TGTGCCAGCAGCAGGGACAGCGGCACAGATACGCAGTATTTT CASSRDSGTDTQYF
many TRBJ1-5 TRBV4-1 - TGCGCCAGCAGCCAAGGCAGGGGTAGCAATCAGCCCCAGCATTTT CASSQGRGSNQPQHF
- TRBJ2-1 TRBV11-2 TRBD2 TGTGCCAGCAGCTTAGAGCTAGCGGGGGGCTTCTTCTTC CASSLELAGGFFF
- TRBJ2-2 TRBV28 - TGTGCCTTGGACTCGAACACCGGGGAGCTGTTTTTT CALDSNTGELFF
- TRBJ1-1 TRBV30 - TGTGCCTGGACGGTTCTGGGAGACACTGAAGCTTTCTTT CAWTVLGDTEAFF
- TRBJ2-2 TRBV6-1 TRBD1 TGTGCCAGCAGTGCACATCCAGGACAGGAAGTCCCCGGGGAGCTGTTTTTT CASSAHPGQEVPGELFF
- TRBJ2-2 TRBV5-3 - TGTGCCAGAAGCTCCTTTGCGGCTGCGAACACCGGGGAGCTGTTTTTT CARSSFAAANTGELFF
- TRBJ2-3 TRBV2 - TGTGCCAGCAGTGTGCACAGGGATCGCACAGATACGCAGTATTTT CASSVHRDRTDTQYF
once TRBJ2-7 TRBV5-1 - TGCGCCAGCAGCTTGGAAGGGGGCTCCTACGAGCAGTACTTC CASSLEGGSYEQYF
- TRBJ1-6 TRBV4-1 - TGCGCCAGCAGCCCCAGGACAGCGAGCTCCTATAATTCACCCCTCCACTTT CASSPRTASSYNSPLHF
- TRBJ2-5 TRBV6-5 - TGTGCCAGCAGCCTTATGGGGGGGCAACAAGAGACCCAGTACTTC CASSLMGGQQETQYF
few TRBJ1-5 TRBV2 TRBD1 TGTGCCAGCAGCCGGGACAGGAGTACAAATCAGCCCCAGCATTTT CASSRDRSTNQPQHF
- TRBJ2-3 TRBV19 TRBD2 TGTGCCAGTACCCCGGGGGGTCGCGGGAGGGCCACAGATACGCAGTATTTT CASTPGGRGRATDTQYF
- TRBJ2-1 TRBV7-3 TRBD2 TGTGCCAGCAGCTTCGCGGGGGGGTTTAATGAGCAGTTCTTC CASSFAGGFNEQFF
- TRBJ2-5 TRBV19 - TGTGCCAGTAGTGCACAGGGAGGGGAGACCCAGTACTTC CASSAQGGETQYF
- TRBJ1-6 TRBV4-3 TRBD1 TGCGCCAGCAGCCAAGACAGGGGGAGCTCCTATAATTCACCCCTCCACTTT CASSQDRGSSYNSPLHF
- TRBJ1-5 TRBV6-5 - TGTGCCAGCGCCGGAGGATATAGCAATCAGCCCCAGCATTTT CASAGGYSNQPQHF
- TRBJ1-1 TRBV7-9 - TGTGCCAGCAGCTTAGCGGGGGGACGGGTGAACACTGAAGCTTTCTTT CASSLAGGRVNTEAFF
- TRBJ1-6 TRBV2 TRBD1 TGTGCCAGCAGACCGGACAGGCTCGGGAATTCACCCCTCCACTTT CASRPDRLGNSPLHF
- TRBJ1-5 TRBV27 TRBD1 TGTGCCAGCAGTTTTGGCAGGGGGCCTGGACAGCCCCAGCATTTT CASSFGRGPGQPQHF
- TRBJ1-4 TRBV30 - TGTGCCTGGAGTGTACGGACAGTAAATGAAAAACTGTTTTTT CAWSVRTVNEKLFF
- TRBJ2-1 TRBV4-1 - TGCGCCAGCAGCCAAGGCGGAGTCCGGAGCTCCTACAATGAGCAGTTCTTC CASSQGGVRSSYNEQFF
- TRBJ2-1 TRBV27 - TGTGCCAGCAGTTTAACAGGCCTGAAACGGTATAACAATGAGCAGTTCTTC CASSLTGLKRYNNEQFF
- TRBJ1-6 TRBV6-5 - TGTGCCAGCAGCCCCTCCAGTTCACCCCTCCACTTT CASSPSSSPLHF